This TCR beta chain was retrieved from a study of shared clonotypes between healthy human individuals. The study's findings and limits: Relative to their counterparts shared across all four donors, non-shared clonotypes exhibited diminished generation probabilities.

Trimming left V 3 bases short and J 2 bases short, with 8 bases between. CDR3 size: 13 residues. Germline V gene data show CDR1 as MNHNS and CDR2 as SASEGT. In the case of this clone: What it recognizes is unknown.

Splitting of CD4+ cells produced CD45RA+ naive and CD45RA-negative memory subsets. How the authors handled the data: ImmunoSEQ junction-only sequences lacked quality scores, so their filtering differed. Only in-frame clones appear in the TCRdb table, and some are missing; sequencing was by immunoSEQ multiplex PCR. The V and J calls and clone size come from that table; D and trimming were worked out from the DNA. Here the sample spans approximately 1.5 million clones, 98% being singletons. This clonotype originated in a man aged 25 to 40 in good health. Sequenced sample: naive CD4+ T cells sorted from blood. This sample's subset: CD45RA+ positively selected. The chain has TRBV6-1 and TRBJ2-7, with D uncertain. The CDR3 is CASSDGLPYEQYF. Here the CDR3 DNA reads TGTGCCAGCAGTGACGGTCTACCCTACGAGCAGTACTTC.